The rows below give T cell receptor beta chains drawn from one sample of a study of radiotherapy plus CTLA-4 blockade in lung cancer. Measured with immunoSEQ multiplex PCR; TCRdb has only the in-frame clones, and not every one. The sample has 84,000 or so clones; around 83% are singletons. Here the sequenced sample was peripheral blood, taken from a patient treated with radiotherapy plus ipilimumab. These receptors were obtained from a human donor with non-small cell lung cancer that progressed on radiotherapy plus ipilimumab. The CDR3 runs from the conserved cysteine through the conserved F or W. Each record gives: J gene, clone size, D gene, V gene, CDR3 DNA, CDR3 protein. D genes are given only for firm matches. Where a row states a size, it is once, few, many or the class of an expanded clone; other rows omit it.

J gene: TRBJ2-2
clone size: -
D gene: -
V gene: TRBV7-2
CDR3 DNA: TGTGCCAGCAGCTTCTCGCGTGCGAACACCGGGGAGCTGTTTTTT
CDR3 protein: CASSFSRANTGELFF

J gene: TRBJ1-1
clone size: -
D gene: -
V gene: TRBV25-1
CDR3 DNA: TGTGCCAGCAGTGAACTTGGGAACACTGAAGCTTTCTTT
CDR3 protein: CASSELGNTEAFF

J gene: TRBJ1-1
clone size: -
D gene: TRBD1
V gene: TRBV6-1
CDR3 DNA: TGTGCCAGCAGTCCACAGGGGGGGAACACTGAAGCTTTCTTT
CDR3 protein: CASSPQGGNTEAFF

J gene: TRBJ2-1
clone size: -
D gene: -
V gene: TRBV6-1
CDR3 DNA: TGTGCCAGCAGTGGGAGTCAACAACTATACAATGAGCAGTTCTTC
CDR3 protein: CASSGSQQLYNEQFF

J gene: TRBJ2-1
clone size: -
D gene: TRBD1
V gene: TRBV27
CDR3 DNA: TGTGCCAGCAGTCTTCCGGGACAGGGATGGAATGAGCAGTTCTTC
CDR3 protein: CASSLPGQGWNEQFF

J gene: TRBJ1-1
clone size: few
D gene: -
V gene: TRBV28
CDR3 DNA: TGTGCCAGCAGCCCAAATACTGAAGCTTTCTTT
CDR3 protein: CASSPNTEAFF

J gene: TRBJ2-7
clone size: -
D gene: -
V gene: TRBV14
CDR3 DNA: TGTGCCAGCAGCCGAAGCTCCTACGAGCAGTACTTC
CDR3 protein: CASSRSSYEQYF

J gene: TRBJ2-1
clone size: -
D gene: TRBD2
V gene: TRBV7-6
CDR3 DNA: TGTGCCAGCAGCTCGCCCATAGCGGGAGCATTACTCAATGAGCAGTTCTTC
CDR3 protein: CASSSPIAGALLNEQFF

J gene: TRBJ2-2
clone size: -
D gene: -
V gene: TRBV5-1
CDR3 DNA: TGCGCCAGCAGCTTTGGGTCTACAGGGACCGGGGAGCTGTTTTTT
CDR3 protein: CASSFGSTGTGELFF

J gene: TRBJ2-7
clone size: -
D gene: -
V gene: TRBV7-9
CDR3 DNA: TGTGCCAGCAGCTTGGACGCGTTATACGAGCAGTACTTC
CDR3 protein: CASSLDALYEQYF

J gene: TRBJ1-1
clone size: once
D gene: -
V gene: TRBV4-2
CDR3 DNA: TGTGCCAGCAGCCAAGAGCTTGAAGCTTTCTTT
CDR3 protein: CASSQELEAFF

J gene: TRBJ2-3
clone size: -
D gene: -
V gene: TRBV6-1
CDR3 DNA: TGTGCCAGCAGGGTTGGCGGGGCCTCTACAGATACGCAGTATTTT
CDR3 protein: CASRVGGASTDTQYF

J gene: TRBJ1-1
clone size: -
D gene: -
V gene: TRBV30
CDR3 DNA: TGTGCCTGGATTCCGAGCACGAACACTGAAGCTTTCTTT
CDR3 protein: CAWIPSTNTEAFF

J gene: TRBJ1-3
clone size: -
D gene: -
V gene: TRBV9
CDR3 DNA: TGTGCCAGCAGCGTAGGAATAACAGACTCTGGAAACACCATATATTTT
CDR3 protein: CASSVGITDSGNTIYF

J gene: TRBJ1-2
clone size: -
D gene: -
V gene: TRBV4-3
CDR3 DNA: TGCGCCAGCAGCCAAGATGGTGAGGCTTTGGGGTATGGCTACACCTTC
CDR3 protein: CASSQDGEALGYGYTF

J gene: TRBJ1-2
clone size: -
D gene: TRBD1
V gene: TRBV6-6
CDR3 DNA: TGTGCCAGCACCGAGGTCGGGCAGGGGGCTGGCTATGGCTACACCTTC
CDR3 protein: CASTEVGQGAGYGYTF

J gene: TRBJ1-4
clone size: -
D gene: TRBD1
V gene: TRBV28
CDR3 DNA: TGTGCCAGCATGACAGGGGGCTCCGATAATGAAAAACTGTTTTTT
CDR3 protein: CASMTGGSDNEKLFF

J gene: TRBJ2-7
clone size: once
D gene: -
V gene: TRBV7-2
CDR3 DNA: TGTGCCAGCAGCCCCCTGGCCTTAGGCTACGAGCAGTACTTC
CDR3 protein: CASSPLALGYEQYF

J gene: TRBJ1-1
clone size: -
D gene: TRBD1
V gene: TRBV9
CDR3 DNA: TGTGCCAGCAGCGTAGCACCCTCGGACAGGGTGGACACTGAAGCTTTCTTT
CDR3 protein: CASSVAPSDRVDTEAFF

J gene: TRBJ1-2
clone size: -
D gene: TRBD1
V gene: TRBV5-4
CDR3 DNA: TGTGCCAGCAGCTTGGGAAGCGGCAGGGGGCTGGATGGCTACACCTTC
CDR3 protein: CASSLGSGRGLDGYTF

J gene: TRBJ2-7
clone size: -
D gene: -
V gene: TRBV5-6
CDR3 DNA: TGTGCCAGCAGCTTGGGTTGGGGACACAAATACGAGCAGTACTTC
CDR3 protein: CASSLGWGHKYEQYF

J gene: TRBJ2-1
clone size: -
D gene: -
V gene: TRBV7-9
CDR3 DNA: TGTGCCAGCAGCTTAGAAATAGGGGCTCGAATTATGGATGAGCAGTTCTTC
CDR3 protein: CASSLEIGARIMDEQFF

J gene: TRBJ2-1
clone size: -
D gene: -
V gene: TRBV2
CDR3 DNA: TGTGCCAGCATCAAACCGGGGGCCTACAATGAGCAGTTCTTC
CDR3 protein: CASIKPGAYNEQFF

J gene: TRBJ2-3
clone size: -
D gene: -
V gene: TRBV6-6
CDR3 DNA: TGTGCCAGCAGCCGCCTCGGCAGGGGCAAAGATACGCAGTATTTT
CDR3 protein: CASSRLGRGKDTQYF

J gene: TRBJ2-3
clone size: once
D gene: -
V gene: TRBV10-3
CDR3 DNA: TGTGCCATCAGTGAGGGGGGGGCCGTCACAGATACGCAGTATTTT
CDR3 protein: CAISEGGAVTDTQYF

J gene: TRBJ2-5
clone size: -
D gene: TRBD1
V gene: TRBV5-6
CDR3 DNA: TGTGCCAGCAGCACTGACAGGGCTGAGACCCAGTACTTC
CDR3 protein: CASSTDRAETQYF

J gene: TRBJ1-1
clone size: -
D gene: -
V gene: TRBV29-1
CDR3 DNA: TGCAGCGTCGGACAGAACACTGAAGCTTTCTTT
CDR3 protein: CSVGQNTEAFF

J gene: TRBJ2-7
clone size: -
D gene: TRBD1
V gene: TRBV28
CDR3 DNA: TGTGCCAGCAGTTTCTCCGGGACAGGGGTCCACGAGCAGTACTTC
CDR3 protein: CASSFSGTGVHEQYF

J gene: TRBJ1-2
clone size: once
D gene: TRBD1
V gene: TRBV18
CDR3 DNA: TGTGCCAGCTCACCAGGACAGGCGTTCCCTTATGGCTACACCTTC
CDR3 protein: CASSPGQAFPYGYTF

J gene: TRBJ1-5
clone size: -
D gene: -
V gene: TRBV6-6
CDR3 DNA: TGTGCCAGCAGTTGGACCGGGGGCGTCAATCAGCCCCAGCATTTT
CDR3 protein: CASSWTGGVNQPQHF

J gene: TRBJ1-2
clone size: once
D gene: -
V gene: TRBV27
CDR3 DNA: TGTGCCAGCAGTTTATCGGCCCGCCCCCTCGCTCGGGTCTTC
CDR3 protein: CASSLSARPLARVF

J gene: TRBJ1-1
clone size: -
D gene: -
V gene: TRBV10-3
CDR3 DNA: TGTGCCATCAGTGGAGCCCACAGCTGGAACACTGAAGCTTTCTTT
CDR3 protein: CAISGAHSWNTEAFF

J gene: TRBJ1-6
clone size: few
D gene: TRBD1
V gene: TRBV5-1
CDR3 DNA: TGCGCCAGCAGCTTGGAATCACAGGGGTGGAATTCACCCCTCCACTTT
CDR3 protein: CASSLESQGWNSPLHF

J gene: TRBJ2-7
clone size: -
D gene: TRBD1
V gene: TRBV27
CDR3 DNA: TGTGCCAGCAGTACCAACGGGGGACAGGGGTTCTACGAGCAGTACTTC
CDR3 protein: CASSTNGGQGFYEQYF

J gene: TRBJ2-7
clone size: -
D gene: -
V gene: TRBV1
CDR3 DNA: TGCACCAGCAGCCCCCCCGGCTACGAGCAGTACTTC
CDR3 protein: CTSSPPGYEQYF

J gene: TRBJ2-1
clone size: -
D gene: TRBD1
V gene: TRBV5-5
CDR3 DNA: TGTGCCAGCAGCTTGGTGGGACAGGGGGCCCTTTGGAATGAGCAGTTCTTC
CDR3 protein: CASSLVGQGALWNEQFF

J gene: TRBJ2-5
clone size: -
D gene: -
V gene: TRBV6-5
CDR3 DNA: TGTGCCAGCAGTTACTCGCTAGCCGGAGAGACCCAGTACTTC
CDR3 protein: CASSYSLAGETQYF

J gene: TRBJ2-2
clone size: few
D gene: -
V gene: TRBV29-1
CDR3 DNA: TGCAGCGTTGACACCCAGGGAAACACCGGGGAGCTGTTTTTT
CDR3 protein: CSVDTQGNTGELFF

J gene: TRBJ1-1
clone size: -
D gene: -
V gene: TRBV20-1
CDR3 DNA: TGCAGTGCGTGGGCCAACACTGAAGCTTTCTTT
CDR3 protein: CSAWANTEAFF

J gene: TRBJ2-3
clone size: -
D gene: -
V gene: TRBV7-9
CDR3 DNA: TGTGCCAGCAGCTTTTTTTCAGTTACGGATACGCAGTATTTT
CDR3 protein: CASSFFSVTDTQYF

J gene: TRBJ2-1
clone size: -
D gene: TRBD2
V gene: TRBV5-4
CDR3 DNA: TGTGCCAGCAGTTACCCGGCCTCCGGACTAGCGAAAGGTGAGCAGTTCTTC
CDR3 protein: CASSYPASGLAKGEQFF

J gene: TRBJ1-6
clone size: -
D gene: -
V gene: TRBV28
CDR3 DNA: TGTGCCAGCTCATCCGGCGGAAAGCCTTACGACTTT
CDR3 protein: CASSSGGKPYDF

J gene: TRBJ2-3
clone size: few
D gene: -
V gene: TRBV6-6
CDR3 DNA: TGTGCCAGCAGACGGGCCCGTACCACAGATACGCAGTATTTT
CDR3 protein: CASRRARTTDTQYF

J gene: TRBJ2-7
clone size: -
D gene: -
V gene: TRBV10-3
CDR3 DNA: TGTGCCATCCGCGAAGGAGACCCTTCAGGCTCCTACGAGCAGTACTTC
CDR3 protein: CAIREGDPSGSYEQYF

J gene: TRBJ1-1
clone size: few
D gene: -
V gene: TRBV29-1
CDR3 DNA: TGCAGCGTTGATGGACAGATGAACACTGAAGCTTTCTTT
CDR3 protein: CSVDGQMNTEAFF

J gene: TRBJ2-2
clone size: -
D gene: -
V gene: TRBV7-6
CDR3 DNA: TGTGCCAGCAGCTTAGACGGCCCTTGGGAGCTGTTTTTT
CDR3 protein: CASSLDGPWELFF

J gene: TRBJ2-7
clone size: -
D gene: -
V gene: TRBV7-6
CDR3 DNA: TGTGCCAGCAGCTTAGATCCGGGGGGCACCTACGAGCAGTACTTC
CDR3 protein: CASSLDPGGTYEQYF

J gene: TRBJ2-7
clone size: -
D gene: -
V gene: TRBV13
CDR3 DNA: TGTGCCAGCAGCCCGGGACTTTATGTTCTCGAGCAGTACTTC
CDR3 protein: CASSPGLYVLEQYF

J gene: TRBJ2-1
clone size: -
D gene: TRBD1
V gene: TRBV18
CDR3 DNA: TGTGCCAGCGAAGGGAGACAGGGTCGGATTAGCAATGAGCAGTTCTTC
CDR3 protein: CASEGRQGRISNEQFF